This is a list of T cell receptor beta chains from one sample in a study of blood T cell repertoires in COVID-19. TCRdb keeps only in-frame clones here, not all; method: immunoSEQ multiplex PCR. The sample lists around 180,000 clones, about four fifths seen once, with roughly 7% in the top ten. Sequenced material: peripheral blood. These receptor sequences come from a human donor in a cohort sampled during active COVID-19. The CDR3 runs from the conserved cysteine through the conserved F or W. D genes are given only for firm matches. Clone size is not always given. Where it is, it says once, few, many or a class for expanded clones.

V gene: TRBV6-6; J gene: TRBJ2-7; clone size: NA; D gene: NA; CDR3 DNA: TGTGCCAGCAGTCCTTCCTACGAGCAGTACTTC; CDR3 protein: CASSPSYEQYF
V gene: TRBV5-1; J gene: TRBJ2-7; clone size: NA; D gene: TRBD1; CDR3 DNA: TGCGCCAGCAGCTTGGAGCAGGGGGACCACGAGCAGTACTTC; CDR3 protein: CASSLEQGDHEQYF
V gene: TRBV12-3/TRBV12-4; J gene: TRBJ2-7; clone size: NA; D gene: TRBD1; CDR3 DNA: TGTGCCAGCAGCCACAGGGGCAGCGAGCAGTACTTC; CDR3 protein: CASSHRGSEQYF
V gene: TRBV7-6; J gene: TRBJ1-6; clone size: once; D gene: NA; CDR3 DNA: TGTGCCAGCAGCTTAGTAGGGGATTCACCCCTCCACTTT; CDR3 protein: CASSLVGDSPLHF
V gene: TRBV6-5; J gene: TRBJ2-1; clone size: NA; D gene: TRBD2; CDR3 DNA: TGTGCCAGCAGGGGACTAGCGGGGGTGTACAATGAGCAGTTCTTC; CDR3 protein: CASRGLAGVYNEQFF
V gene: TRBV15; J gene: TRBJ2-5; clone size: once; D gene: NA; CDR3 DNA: TGTGCCACCAGCACCGGACTGGGACAAGAGACCCAGTACTTC; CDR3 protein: CATSTGLGQETQYF
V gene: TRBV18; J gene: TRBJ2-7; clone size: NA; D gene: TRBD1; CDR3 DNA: TGTGCCAGCTCACCTACCTCGGACAGGGGCTACGAGCAGTACTTC; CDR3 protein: CASSPTSDRGYEQYF
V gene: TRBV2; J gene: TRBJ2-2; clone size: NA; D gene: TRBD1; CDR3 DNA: TGTGCCAGCGGGGGCCCGACAGGGGGCGACACCGGGGAGCTGTTTTTT; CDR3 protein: CASGGPTGGDTGELFF
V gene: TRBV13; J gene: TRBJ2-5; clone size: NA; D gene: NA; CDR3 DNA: TGTGCCAGCAGCTCATCGACAGGATGGGAGACCCAGTACTTC; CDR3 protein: CASSSSTGWETQYF
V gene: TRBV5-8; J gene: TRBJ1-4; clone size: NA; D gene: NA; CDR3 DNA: TGTGCCAGCAGCTTGATCCAGATGGATGAAAAACTGTTTTTT; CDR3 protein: CASSLIQMDEKLFF
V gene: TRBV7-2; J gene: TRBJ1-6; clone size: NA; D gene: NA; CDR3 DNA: TGTGCCAGCACCCGGGATAGCTCCTATAATTCACCCCTCCACTTT; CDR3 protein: CASTRDSSYNSPLHF
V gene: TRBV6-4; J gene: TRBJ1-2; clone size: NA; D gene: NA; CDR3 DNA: TGTGCCAGCAGTGTAGGGGAACACTATGGCTACACCTTC; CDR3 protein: CASSVGEHYGYTF
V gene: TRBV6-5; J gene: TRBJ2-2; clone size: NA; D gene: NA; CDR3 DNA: TGTGCCAGCAGGCCGACACAGGGATCCGGGGAGCTGTTTTTT; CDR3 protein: CASRPTQGSGELFF
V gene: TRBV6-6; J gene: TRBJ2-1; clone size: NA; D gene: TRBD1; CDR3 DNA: TGTGCCAGCAGTTGGGGGACAGGGTTCGACAATGAGCAGTTCTTC; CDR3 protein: CASSWGTGFDNEQFF
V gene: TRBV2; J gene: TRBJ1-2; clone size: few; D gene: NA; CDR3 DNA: TGTGCCAGCAGTACCCCCGAGAGCTACTATGGCTACACCTTC; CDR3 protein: CASSTPESYYGYTF
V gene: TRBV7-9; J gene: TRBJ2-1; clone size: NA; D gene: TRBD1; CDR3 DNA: TGTGCCAGCAGCTCGATCCCGGGACAGGCGATTATACTACAATTCGAGCAGTTCTTC; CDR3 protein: CASSSIPGQAIILQFEQFF
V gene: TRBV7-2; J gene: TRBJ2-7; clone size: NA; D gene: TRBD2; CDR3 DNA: TGTGCCAGCAGCTTAGAGGCGGGGGGACCCTACGAGCAGTACTTC; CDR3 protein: CASSLEAGGPYEQYF
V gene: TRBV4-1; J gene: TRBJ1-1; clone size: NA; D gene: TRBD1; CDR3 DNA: TGCGCCAGCAGCCAAGAGAGGACAGGGGTGGCTTTCTTT; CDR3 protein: CASSQERTGVAFF
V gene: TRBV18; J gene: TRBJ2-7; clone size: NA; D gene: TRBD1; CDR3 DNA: TGTGCCAGCTCACCAAGGGGACAGGGGTTATACGAGCAGTACTTC; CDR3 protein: CASSPRGQGLYEQYF
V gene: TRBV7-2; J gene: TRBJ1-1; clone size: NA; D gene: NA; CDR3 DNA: TGTGCCAGCAGCCCGGCTCATCTCCTCGGGACTGAAGCTTTCTTT; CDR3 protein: CASSPAHLLGTEAFF
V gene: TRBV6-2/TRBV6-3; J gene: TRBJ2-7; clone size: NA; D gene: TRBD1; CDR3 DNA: TGTGCCAGCAGTTCCCCGAGAGGGGGCGGACACGAGCAGTACTTC; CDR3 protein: CASSSPRGGGHEQYF
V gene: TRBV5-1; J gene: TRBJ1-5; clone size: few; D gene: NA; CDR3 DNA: TGCGCCAGCAGCTTGGTACAGGGTGTAGAGCCCCAGCATTTT; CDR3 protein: CASSLVQGVEPQHF
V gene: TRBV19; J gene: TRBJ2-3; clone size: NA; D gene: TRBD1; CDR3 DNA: TGTGCCAGTAGTCGGACAGGGTTAGAATCAGATACGCAGTATTTT; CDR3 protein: CASSRTGLESDTQYF
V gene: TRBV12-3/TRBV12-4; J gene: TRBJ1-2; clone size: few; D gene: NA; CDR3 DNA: TGTGCCAGCAGTTTTGAAGTGGCCACCTTC; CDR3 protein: CASSFEVATF
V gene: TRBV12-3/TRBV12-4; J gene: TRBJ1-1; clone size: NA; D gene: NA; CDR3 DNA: TGTGCCAGCAGTTCACAGGGACACACTGAAGCTTTCTTT; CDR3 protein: CASSSQGHTEAFF
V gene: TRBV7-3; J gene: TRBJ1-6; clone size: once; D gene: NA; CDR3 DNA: TGTGCCAGCAGCTTAAACCCCAACGCGAATTCACCCCTCCACTTT; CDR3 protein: CASSLNPNANSPLHF
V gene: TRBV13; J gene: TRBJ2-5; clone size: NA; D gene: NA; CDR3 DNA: TGTGCCAGCAGCTCGTGGACAGCCCGAGAGACCCAGTACTTC; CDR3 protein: CASSSWTARETQYF
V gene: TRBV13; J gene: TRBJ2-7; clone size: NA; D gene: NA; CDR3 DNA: TGTGCCAGCAGTCCTGGGCGCTACGAGCAGTACTTC; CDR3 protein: CASSPGRYEQYF
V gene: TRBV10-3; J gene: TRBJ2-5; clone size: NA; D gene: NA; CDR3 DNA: TGTGCCATCAAGGGGGGGCAAGAGACCCAGTACTTC; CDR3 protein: CAIKGGQETQYF
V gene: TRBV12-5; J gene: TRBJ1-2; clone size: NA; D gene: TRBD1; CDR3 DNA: TGTGCTAGTGGTTTGGTAAAAGGGCAGGGGGCCGGCTATGGCTACACCTTC; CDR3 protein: CASGLVKGQGAGYGYTF
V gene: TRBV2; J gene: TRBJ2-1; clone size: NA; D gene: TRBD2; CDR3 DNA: TGTGCCAGCAGAGACCCCACACTAGCGGGGGGCGGGGGTGCCTACAATGAGCAGTTCTTC; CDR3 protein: CASRDPTLAGGGGAYNEQFF
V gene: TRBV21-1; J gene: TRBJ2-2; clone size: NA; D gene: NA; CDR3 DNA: TGTGCCAGCAGTCCCAGGGAGACTAGCGGGGGCCAGAACACCGGGGAGCTGTTTTTT; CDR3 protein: CASSPRETSGGQNTGELFF
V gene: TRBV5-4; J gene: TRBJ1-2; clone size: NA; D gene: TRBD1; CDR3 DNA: TGTGCCAGCAGACAGGGGGCAGGTGATGGCTACACCTTC; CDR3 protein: CASRQGAGDGYTF
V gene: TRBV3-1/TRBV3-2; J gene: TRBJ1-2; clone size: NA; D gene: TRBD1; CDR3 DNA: TGTGCCAGCAGCCCGGGGACAGGGGGCGTACATGGCTACACCTTC; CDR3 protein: CASSPGTGGVHGYTF
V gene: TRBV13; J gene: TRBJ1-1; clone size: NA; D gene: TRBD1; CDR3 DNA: TGTGCCAGCAGCTTAGGGACAGGGGGTAACACTGAAGCTTTCTTT; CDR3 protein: CASSLGTGGNTEAFF
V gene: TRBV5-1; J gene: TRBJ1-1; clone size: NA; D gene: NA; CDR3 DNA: TGCGCCAGCAGCTTGGACACGGGGAACACTGAAGCTTTCTTT; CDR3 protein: CASSLDTGNTEAFF
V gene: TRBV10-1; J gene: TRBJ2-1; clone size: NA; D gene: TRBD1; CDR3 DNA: TGCGCCAGCAGTGAGTCGATCGGGACAGGGTTCAATGAGCAGTTCTTC; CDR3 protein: CASSESIGTGFNEQFF
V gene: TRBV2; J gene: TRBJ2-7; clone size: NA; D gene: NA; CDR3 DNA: TGTGCCAGCAGGGGCAACCCCGGCGAGCAGTACTTC; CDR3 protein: CASRGNPGEQYF
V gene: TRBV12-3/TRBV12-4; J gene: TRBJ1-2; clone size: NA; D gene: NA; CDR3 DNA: TGTGCCAGCAGTTTATCCCGCTATGGCTACACCTTC; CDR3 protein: CASSLSRYGYTF
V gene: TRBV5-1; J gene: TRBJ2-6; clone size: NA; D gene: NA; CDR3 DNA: TGCGCCAGCAGCCCTGGGGCTCTTTCCTCTGGGGCCAACGTCCTGACTTTC; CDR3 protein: CASSPGALSSGANVLTF
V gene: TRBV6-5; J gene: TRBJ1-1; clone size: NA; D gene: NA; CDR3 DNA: TGTGCCAGCAGCCTACCCGGGAACACTGAAGCTTTCTTT; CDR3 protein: CASSLPGNTEAFF
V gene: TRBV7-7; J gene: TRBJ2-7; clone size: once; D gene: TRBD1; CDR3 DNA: TGTGCCAGCAGCTTACGACAGGGGTCCTCCTACGAGCAGTACTTC; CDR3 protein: CASSLRQGSSYEQYF
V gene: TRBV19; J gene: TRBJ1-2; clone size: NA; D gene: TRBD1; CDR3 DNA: TGTGCCAGTAACCCCTCAAGGGGACAGGCCCTTCGTGGCTACACCTTC; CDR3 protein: CASNPSRGQALRGYTF
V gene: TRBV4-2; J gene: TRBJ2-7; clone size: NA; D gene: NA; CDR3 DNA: TGTGCCAGCAGCTCTGCCCAGGGTCAGTACGAGCAGTACTTC; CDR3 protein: CASSSAQGQYEQYF
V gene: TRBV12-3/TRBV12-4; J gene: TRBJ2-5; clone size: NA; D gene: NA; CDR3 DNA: TGTGCCAGCAGCCCGGGAGAGACCCAGTACTTC; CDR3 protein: CASSPGETQYF
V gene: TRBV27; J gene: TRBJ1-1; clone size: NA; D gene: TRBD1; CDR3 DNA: TGTGCCAGCAAACTACAGGGGGCTTCGAACACTGAAGCTTTCTTT; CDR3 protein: CASKLQGASNTEAFF
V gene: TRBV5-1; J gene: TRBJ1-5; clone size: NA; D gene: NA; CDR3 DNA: TGCGCCAGCAGCTTGGTAAGCGGCAATCAGCCCCAGCATTTT; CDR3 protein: CASSLVSGNQPQHF
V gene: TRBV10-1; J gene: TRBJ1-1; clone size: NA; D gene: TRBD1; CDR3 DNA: TGCGCCAGCAGACCGGGACAGGGGCGATTTCCGGACACTGAAGCTTTCTTT; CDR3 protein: CASRPGQGRFPDTEAFF
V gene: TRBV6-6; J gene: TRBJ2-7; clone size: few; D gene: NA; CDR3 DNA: TGTGCCAGCAGCCCATTTCAGGGATCCTACGAGCAGTACTTC; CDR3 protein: CASSPFQGSYEQYF
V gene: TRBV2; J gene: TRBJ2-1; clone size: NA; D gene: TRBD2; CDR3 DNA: TGTGCCAGCAGGCCCGACGGGGGGGGTTCCTACAATGAGCAGTTCTTC; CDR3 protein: CASRPDGGGSYNEQFF
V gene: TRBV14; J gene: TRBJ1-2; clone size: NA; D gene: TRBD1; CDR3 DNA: TGTGCCAGCAGCCCCCTAGGGACAGGGAGCTATGGCTACACCTTC; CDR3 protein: CASSPLGTGSYGYTF